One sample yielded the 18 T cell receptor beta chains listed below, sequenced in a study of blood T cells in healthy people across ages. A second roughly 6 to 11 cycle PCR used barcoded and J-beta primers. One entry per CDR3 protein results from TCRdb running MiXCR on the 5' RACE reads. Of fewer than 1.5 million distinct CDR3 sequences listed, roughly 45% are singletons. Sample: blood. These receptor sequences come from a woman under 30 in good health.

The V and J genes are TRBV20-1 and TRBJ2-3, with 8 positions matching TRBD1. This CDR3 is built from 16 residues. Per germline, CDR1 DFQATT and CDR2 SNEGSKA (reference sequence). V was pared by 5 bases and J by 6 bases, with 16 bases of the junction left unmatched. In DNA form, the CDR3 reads TGCAGTGCTCCAAACATCCGGGGACAGGATTTGGATACGCAGTATTTT. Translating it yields CSAPNIRGQDLDTQYF.

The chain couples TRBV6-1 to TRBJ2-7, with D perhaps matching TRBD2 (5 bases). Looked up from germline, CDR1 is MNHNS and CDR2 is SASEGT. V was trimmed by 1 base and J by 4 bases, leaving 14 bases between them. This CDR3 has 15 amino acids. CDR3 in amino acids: CASSEGLTARYEQYF. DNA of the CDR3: TGTGCCAGCAGTGAAGGACTAACGGCCCGTTACGAGCAGTACTTC.

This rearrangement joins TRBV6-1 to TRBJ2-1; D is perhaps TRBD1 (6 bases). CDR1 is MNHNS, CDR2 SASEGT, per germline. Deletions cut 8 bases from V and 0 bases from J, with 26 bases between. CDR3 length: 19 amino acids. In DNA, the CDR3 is TGTGCCAGCGAGGGGGACGGTCTAGCCCACCCAAGCTCCTACAATGAGCAGTTCTTC. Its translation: CASEGDGLAHPSSYNEQFF.

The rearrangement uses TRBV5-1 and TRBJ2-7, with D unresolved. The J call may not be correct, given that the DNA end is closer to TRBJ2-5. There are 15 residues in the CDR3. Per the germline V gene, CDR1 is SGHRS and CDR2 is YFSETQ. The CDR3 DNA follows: TGCGCCAGCAGCTTGGTTACCCCCTACCGGGAGACCCAGTACTTC. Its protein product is CASSLVTPYRETQYF.

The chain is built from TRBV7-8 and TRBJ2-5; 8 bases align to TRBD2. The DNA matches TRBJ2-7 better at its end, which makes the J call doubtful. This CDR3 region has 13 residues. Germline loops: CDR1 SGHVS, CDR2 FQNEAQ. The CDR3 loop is CASSGGLVHEQYF. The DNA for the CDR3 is TGTGCCAGCAGCGGGGGACTAGTCCACGAGCAGTACTTC.

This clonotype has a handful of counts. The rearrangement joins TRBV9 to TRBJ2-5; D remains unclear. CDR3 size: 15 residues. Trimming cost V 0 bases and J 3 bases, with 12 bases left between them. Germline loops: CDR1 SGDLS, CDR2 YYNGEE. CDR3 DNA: TGTGCCAGCAGCGTAGTTTCGGTTGGAGAAGAGACCCAGTACTTC. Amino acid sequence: CASSVVSVGEETQYF.

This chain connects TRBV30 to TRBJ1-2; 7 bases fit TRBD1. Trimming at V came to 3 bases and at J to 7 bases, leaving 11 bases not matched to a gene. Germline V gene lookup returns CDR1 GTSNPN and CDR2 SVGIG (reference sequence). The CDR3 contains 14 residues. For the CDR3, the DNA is TGTGCCTGGAGCAAATCACAGGGGACCGGTGGCTACACCTTC. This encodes CAWSKSQGTGGYTF.

The CDR3 is CASSLETGSYYGYTF. The CDR3 DNA follows: TGTGCCAGCAGCTTGGAGACAGGCTCCTACTATGGCTACACCTTC. This chain links TRBV5-5 with TRBJ1-2; TRBD1 might be the D (6 bases). The V and J ends lost 0 bases and 3 bases respectively, with 12 bases between them. Germline CDR1 and CDR2: SGHKS and YYEKEE (reference sequence). This CDR3 spans 15 amino acids.

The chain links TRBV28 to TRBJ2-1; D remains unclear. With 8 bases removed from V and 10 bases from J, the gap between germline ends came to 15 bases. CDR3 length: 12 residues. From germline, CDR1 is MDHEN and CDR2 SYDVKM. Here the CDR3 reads CASARRSREQFF. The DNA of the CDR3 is TGTGCCAGCGCCAGAAGATCAAGGGAGCAGTTCTTC. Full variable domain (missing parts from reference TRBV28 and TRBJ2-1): DVKVTQSSRYLVKRTGEKVFLECVQDMDHENMFWYRQDPGLGLRLIYFSYDVKMKEKGDIPEGYSVSREKKERFSLILESASTNQTSMYLCASARRSREQFFGPGTRLTVL.

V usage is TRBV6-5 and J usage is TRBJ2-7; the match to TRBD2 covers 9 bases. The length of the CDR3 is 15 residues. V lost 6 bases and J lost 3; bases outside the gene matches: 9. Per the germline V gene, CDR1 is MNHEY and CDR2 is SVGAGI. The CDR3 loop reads CASSNGLAGLYEQYF. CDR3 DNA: TGTGCCAGCAGCAACGGCCTAGCGGGACTCTACGAGCAGTACTTC.

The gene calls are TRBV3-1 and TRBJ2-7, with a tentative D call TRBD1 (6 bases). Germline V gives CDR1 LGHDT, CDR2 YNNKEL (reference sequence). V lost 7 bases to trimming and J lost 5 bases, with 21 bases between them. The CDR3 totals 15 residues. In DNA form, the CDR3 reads TGTGCCAGCACCTATTTCGGCAGGGGAGTCGACGAGCAGTACTTC. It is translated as CASTYFGRGVDEQYF.

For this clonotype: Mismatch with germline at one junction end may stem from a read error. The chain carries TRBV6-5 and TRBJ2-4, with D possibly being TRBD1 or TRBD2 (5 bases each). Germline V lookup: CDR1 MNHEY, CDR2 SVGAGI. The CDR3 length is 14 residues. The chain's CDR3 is CAGSYGTSKNIQYF. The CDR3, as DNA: TGTGCCGGCAGTTACGGGACCTCCAAAAACATTCAGTACTTC.

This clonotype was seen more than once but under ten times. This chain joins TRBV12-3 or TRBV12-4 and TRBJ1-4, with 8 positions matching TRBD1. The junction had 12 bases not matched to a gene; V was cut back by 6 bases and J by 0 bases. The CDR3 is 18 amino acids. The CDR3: CASSLTGVNGATNEKLFF. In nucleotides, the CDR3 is TGTGCCAGCAGCCTGACAGGGGTAAATGGAGCAACTAATGAAAAACTGTTTTTT.

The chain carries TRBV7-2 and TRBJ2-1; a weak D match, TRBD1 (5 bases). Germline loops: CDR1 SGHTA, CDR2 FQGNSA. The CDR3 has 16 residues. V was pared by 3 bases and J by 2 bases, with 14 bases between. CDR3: CASSFGSGPPYNEQFF. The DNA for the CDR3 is TGTGCCAGCAGCTTTGGGTCAGGGCCCCCCTACAATGAGCAGTTCTTC.

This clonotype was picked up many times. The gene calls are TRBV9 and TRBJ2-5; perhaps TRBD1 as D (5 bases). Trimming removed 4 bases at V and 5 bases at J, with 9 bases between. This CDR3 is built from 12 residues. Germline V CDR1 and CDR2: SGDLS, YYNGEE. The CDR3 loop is CASSSRGETQYF. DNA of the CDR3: TGTGCCAGCAGCTCTAGGGGTGAGACCCAGTACTTC.

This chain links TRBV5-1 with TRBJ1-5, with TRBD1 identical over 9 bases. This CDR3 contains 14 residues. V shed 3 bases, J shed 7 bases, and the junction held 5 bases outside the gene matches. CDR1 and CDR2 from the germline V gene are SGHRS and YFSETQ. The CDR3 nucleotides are TGCGCCAGCAGCTGGACAGGGGTTGGACAGCCCCAGCATTTT. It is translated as CASSWTGVGQPQHF.

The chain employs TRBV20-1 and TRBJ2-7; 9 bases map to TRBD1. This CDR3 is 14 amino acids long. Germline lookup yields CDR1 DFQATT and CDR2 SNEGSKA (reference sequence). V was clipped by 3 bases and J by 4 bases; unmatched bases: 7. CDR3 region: CSARGWDREYEQYF. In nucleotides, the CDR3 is TGCAGTGCTAGGGGATGGGACAGGGAGTACGAGCAGTACTTC.

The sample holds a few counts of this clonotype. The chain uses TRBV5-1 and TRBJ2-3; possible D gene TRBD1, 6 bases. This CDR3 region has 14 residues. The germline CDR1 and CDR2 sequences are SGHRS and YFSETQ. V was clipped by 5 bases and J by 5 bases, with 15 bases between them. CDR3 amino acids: CASSSGRGGDTQYF. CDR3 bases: TGCGCCAGCAGTTCGGGCAGAGGGGGAGATACGCAGTATTTT.